These 29 T cell receptor beta chains were sequenced from one sample in a study of metastatic and nonmetastatic thyroid tumors. TCRdb re-called the PCR reads through MiXCR. The data contain roughly 70,000 clones, 18% of them singletons. No patient had received any treatment before thyroid surgery. Sequencing input: blood. Receptor source: a female donor with papillary thyroid cancer or a benign thyroid nodule (not recorded which). Some clones in this sample may be carry-over from other donors' samples.

This clone showed up many times. The chain uses TRBV19 and TRBJ2-5; D is tentatively TRBD1 or TRBD2 (5 bases each). CDR3 length equals 14 residues. Germline V gives CDR1 LNHDA, CDR2 SQIVND (reference sequence). Trimming left V 5 bases short and J 1 base short, with 11 bases between. The CDR3 here is CASSLLGAQETQYF. CDR3 bases: TGTGCCAGTAGTCTGCTCGGGGCCCAAGAGACCCAGTACTTC. The entire variable domain, with the rest obtained from reference TRBV19 and TRBJ2-5, is as follows: DGGITQSPKYLFRKEGQNVTLSCEQNLNHDAMYWYRQDPGQGLRLIYYSQIVNDFQKGDIAEGYSVSREKKESFPLTVTSAQKNPTAFYLCASSLLGAQETQYFGPGTRLLVL.

Comments on this clone: Being one base from a much bigger clone, this may be a read error. This chain connects TRBV5-1 to TRBJ2-4, with TRBD2 as a possible D gene (6 bases). V was trimmed by 3 bases and J by 1 base, leaving 20 bases between them. CDR1 and CDR2 (germline): SGHRS, YFSETQ. This CDR3 comprises 18 residues. The CDR3 reads CASSSQTIGSIAKNIQYF. CDR3 in DNA: TGCGCCAGCAGCTCCCAGACTATCGGGAGTATTGCCAAAAACATTCAGTACTTC.

This clone was seen only once. The chain couples TRBV30 to TRBJ1-5, with TRBD1 matching 9 bases. The CDR3 has 16 amino acids. Trimming at V came to 0 bases and at J to 4 bases, leaving 7 bases not matched to a gene. The germline V gene has CDR1 GTSNPN and CDR2 SVGIG (reference sequence). The CDR3, as DNA: TGTGCCTGGAGTGTAGAGGGACAGGGAAGAAATCAGCCCCAGCATTTT. This translates into CAWSVEGQGRNQPQHF.

The table lists this clone with many counts. The chain joins TRBV4-2 to TRBJ2-7, with 9 bases fitting TRBD1. J gave up 2 bases and V 3 bases, and 5 bases lay outside the gene matches. The germline V gene has CDR1 LGHNA and CDR2 YNFKEQ. The CDR3 spans 15 residues. For the CDR3, the DNA is TGTGCCAGCAGCCACCTGGGGGACAGGGCCTACGAGCAGTACTTC. Translating gives CASSHLGDRAYEQYF.

This clone was picked up many times. CDR3 amino acids: CASGERQSSYNEQFF. CDR3 nucleotide sequence: TGTGCCAGCGGGGAAAGACAGAGCTCCTACAATGAGCAGTTCTTC. This sequence joins TRBV28 and TRBJ2-1; D may be TRBD1 (5 bases). In germline, CDR1 is MDHEN, CDR2 SYDVKM. V shed 8 bases and J shed 0 bases, with 14 bases lying between them. The CDR3 totals 15 residues.

This clone was recorded many times. The chain links TRBV29-1 to TRBJ1-2; D unclear. Germline V gene sequence: CDR1 SQVTM, CDR2 ANQGSEA. Trimming cost V 3 bases and J 8 bases, with 13 bases left between them. The CDR3 contains 12 residues. CDR3 DNA: TGCAGCGTTGACGCGGGGAGTCACGGCTACACCTTC. Amino acids: CSVDAGSHGYTF.

This clone was seen ten or more times. This chain links TRBV2 with TRBJ2-7; perhaps TRBD2 as D (6 bases). V gave up 6 bases and J gave up 2 bases, with 11 bases separating them. The CDR3 is 13 residues long. Per germline, CDR1 SNHLY and CDR2 FYNNEI. The CDR3 DNA reads as TGTGCCAGCAGCACTAGACTAGCCTACGAGCAGTACTTC. Encoded protein: CASSTRLAYEQYF.

This clone was seen repeatedly, ten times or more. The rearrangement joins TRBV10-2 to TRBJ1-1; D gene unclear. This CDR3 has 13 residues. V was clipped by 5 bases and J by 0 bases, with 7 bases between them. Looked up from germline, CDR1 is WSHSY and CDR2 is SAAADI. The CDR3 protein is CASSLGMNTEAFF. CDR3 nucleotides: TGCGCCAGCAGTTTAGGGATGAACACTGAAGCTTTCTTT.

This clone was seen at least ten times. The chain joins TRBV24-1 to TRBJ2-1; TRBD2 is a possible D gene (7 bases). Trimming removed 5 bases from V and 4 bases from J, with 17 bases in between. The CDR3 is made up of 16 amino acids. Germline lookup yields CDR1 KGHDR and CDR2 SFDVKD. The CDR3 DNA follows: TGTGCCACCAGTGGAGTACTAGGGAGGGGGTACAATGAGCAGTTCTTC. It codes for CATSGVLGRGYNEQFF.

This clone was seen ten or more times. V is TRBV12-3 or TRBV12-4 and J is TRBJ1-1, with 7 bases fitting TRBD1. The CDR3 is 13 amino acids. The V and J ends lost 3 bases and 4 bases, in that order; junction bases with no gene match: 2. The chain's CDR3 is CASSLSGGTEAFF. The CDR3 nucleotides read TGTGCCAGCAGTTTGTCAGGGGGCACTGAAGCTTTCTTT.

This clone has ten or more counts. This sequence joins TRBV5-1 and TRBJ1-3, with TRBD1 matching over 8 bases. The CDR3 length is 17 residues. The V gene end was trimmed by 5 bases and the J gene end by 4 bases; junction bases not matched to a gene: 14. Germline V gene lookup returns CDR1 SGHRS and CDR2 YFSETQ. The CDR3 DNA is TGCGCCAGCAGGAGAACTTCCCTTACAGGGGGAGGAAACACCATATATTTT. Encoded protein: CASRRTSLTGGGNTIYF.

This clone came up many times. The chain carries TRBV2 and TRBJ2-7, with 9 bases that match TRBD1. Trimming cost V 5 bases and J 6 bases; bases outside gene matches: 11. Germline values: CDR1 SNHLY, CDR2 FYNNEI. This CDR3 has 15 residues. In nucleotides, the CDR3 is TGTGCCAGCAGTTATTCCCGGGACAGGGAAGGCGAGCAGTACTTC. Protein sequence: CASSYSRDREGEQYF.

The V call is TRBV30, the J call TRBJ1-1, with D perhaps TRBD1 (5 bases). V was cut by 1 base and J by 10 bases, with 13 bases left in between. CDR1 and CDR2 (germline): GTSNPN, SVGIG (reference sequence). The CDR3 is made up of 12 amino acids. This chain's CDR3 is CAWSASTGPAFF. CDR3 nucleotide sequence: TGTGCCTGGAGTGCCTCTACAGGCCCAGCTTTCTTT. The full variable domain, rest sourced from reference TRBV30 and TRBJ1-1, is SQTIHQWPATLVQPVGSPLSLECTVEGTSNPNLYWYRQAAGRGLQLLFYSVGIGQISSEVPQNLSASRPQDRQFILSSKKLLLSDSGFYLCAWSASTGPAFFGQGTRLTVV.

In its sample, this clone was seen a few times. The chain carries TRBV27 and TRBJ1-2; 9 nucleotides line up with TRBD1. From germline, CDR1 is MNHEY and CDR2 SMNVEV (reference sequence). The CDR3 spans 13 residues. Trimming removed 5 bases from V and 7 bases from J; junction bases left unmatched: 5. The CDR3 coding sequence is TGTGCCAGCAGTGCGGGACAGGGTAGTGGCTACACCTTC. This translates into CASSAGQGSGYTF.

This clone showed up many times. This sequence joins TRBV4-1 and TRBJ2-7; 9 bases match TRBD1. V trimming: 1 base; J trimming: 5 bases; junction bases outside the gene matches: 6. Germline CDR1 is MGHRA and CDR2 is YSYEKL. This CDR3 comprises 15 residues. The CDR3 loop reads CASSQVGTGTHEQYF. The CDR3 region has the DNA TGCGCCAGCAGCCAAGTTGGGACAGGGACACACGAGCAGTACTTC.

This clone was detected only a few times. The V gene is TRBV6-2 or TRBV6-3, the J gene TRBJ2-5; 9 bases match TRBD2. The CDR3 contains 14 residues. Germline CDR1 and CDR2: MNHEY and SVGEGT. Trimming took 7 bases from V and 4 from J; bases not matched to a gene: 7. The CDR3 region is CASTRWRGGETQYF. Written as DNA, the CDR3 is TGTGCCAGCACAAGGTGGCGGGGGGGAGAGACCCAGTACTTC.

In its sample, this clone was seen many times. CDR3 loop: CASSYLPRGKETQYF. The CDR3 nucleotides are TGTGCCAGCAGTTACTTACCCAGGGGCAAAGAGACCCAGTACTTC. V and J are TRBV6-2 or TRBV6-3 and TRBJ2-5; weak D call: TRBD1 (6 bases). CDR3 size: 15 residues. The ends were cut back, 1 base at V and 3 bases at J, with 12 bases in the middle. Germline V gene data show CDR1 as MNHEY and CDR2 as SVGEGT.

There are many counts of this clone. The V and J genes are TRBV6-1 and TRBJ1-4, with D maybe TRBD1 (6 bases). This CDR3 has 14 residues. V lost 6 bases and J lost 7, with 15 bases in between. CDR1 and CDR2 from the germline V gene are MNHNS and SASEGT. CDR3 bases: TGTGCCAGCAGAACAGGGTTGGGTCTTGAAAAACTGTTTTTT. Its translation: CASRTGLGLEKLFF.

This clone appeared a few times. With a much larger clone just one base away, this may be a read error. The chain carries TRBV7-8 and TRBJ2-1; 9 bases line up with TRBD2. The ends lost 6 bases at V and 8 bases at J; junction bases unmatched: 8. Germline V gene sequence: CDR1 SGHVS, CDR2 FQNEAQ. This CDR3 contains 14 residues. The CDR3: CASRRREGLDEQFF. The CDR3 nucleotides are TGTGCCAGCAGAAGGCGGGAGGGTTTGGATGAGCAGTTCTTC.

This rearrangement joins TRBV4-1 to TRBJ2-5; D may be TRBD2 (6 bases). CDR3 size: 18 residues. The V end lost 0 bases, the J end lost 1 base, and 18 bases lay between the germline ends. From germline, CDR1 is MGHRA and CDR2 YSYEKL. CDR3 region: CASSQDRPSGGSQETQYF. The DNA for the CDR3 is TGCGCCAGCAGCCAAGATAGGCCCAGCGGAGGGTCCCAAGAGACCCAGTACTTC.

At least ten counts were recorded for this clone. The CDR3 spells CASRAAFF. For the CDR3, the DNA is TGTGCCAGCAGAGCGGCTTTCTTT. J is TRBJ1-1 and V is TRBV2; D uncertain. CDR1 and CDR2 (germline): SNHLY, FYNNEI. V was trimmed by 6 bases and J by 11 bases, leaving 4 bases between them. The CDR3 has 8 residues.

The rearrangement uses TRBV18 and TRBJ2-2; D is unresolved. V lost 5 bases and J 6 bases, leaving 13 bases between the germline ends. This CDR3 comprises 14 residues. Germline lookup yields CDR1 KGHSH and CDR2 LQKENI. The CDR3 sequence: CASSGLEVAGELFF. CDR3 nucleotides: TGTGCCAGCTCAGGCCTAGAGGTCGCCGGGGAGCTGTTTTTT.

The chain couples TRBV7-2 to TRBJ2-6; D remains unclear. CDR3 size: 15 residues. Per the germline V gene, CDR1 is SGHTA and CDR2 is FQGNSA. The V gene lost 6 bases and the J gene lost 4 bases, with 13 bases spanning the gap. The CDR3 spells CASRLTWSGANVLTF. CDR3 DNA sequence: TGTGCCAGCAGACTGACATGGTCCGGGGCCAACGTCCTGACTTTC.

There are many counts of this clone. A much larger clone sits a single nucleotide away, making a read error possible. V and J are TRBV7-9 and TRBJ1-1; possible D gene TRBD1, 6 bases. V was pared by 5 bases and J by 3 bases, with 10 bases between. From germline, CDR1 is SEHNR and CDR2 FQNEAQ (reference sequence). CDR3 length: 13 residues. The CDR3 DNA is TGTGCCAGCAGCGCACAGGGTGACACTGAAGCTTTCTTT. Translation gives CASSAQGDTEAFF.

This clone was counted many times. This chain uses TRBV20-1 with TRBJ2-3, with TRBD2 matching over 13 bases. Unmatched junction bases numbered 13, after V lost 1 base and J lost 6 bases. Germline values: CDR1 DFQATT, CDR2 SNEGSKA (reference sequence). The CDR3 covers 18 residues. The DNA for the CDR3 is TGCAGTGCTAGAGCTCCGCCAGGACTAGCGGGAGTTACCGATACGCAGTATTTT. This sequence encodes CSARAPPGLAGVTDTQYF.

This clone was seen at least ten times. The V call is TRBV29-1, the J call TRBJ1-1; no clear D gene. V was trimmed by 7 bases and J by 0 bases, leaving 15 bases between them. The CDR3 is 14 residues long. The germline V gene has CDR1 SQVTM and CDR2 ANQGSEA. CDR3 DNA sequence: TGCAGCGCCTCAGGAAGGCAGATGAACACTGAAGCTTTCTTT. It translates to CSASGRQMNTEAFF.

The table lists this clone with many counts. This chain uses TRBV4-1 with TRBJ1-2, with D unresolved. CDR3 size: 13 residues. V lost 2 bases to trimming and J lost 4 bases, with 8 bases between them. Germline values: CDR1 MGHRA, CDR2 YSYEKL. The CDR3 here is CASSQREGYGYTF. CDR3 DNA sequence: TGCGCCAGCAGCCAAAGGGAGGGCTATGGCTACACCTTC.

This clone was counted many times. The V call is TRBV27, the J call TRBJ1-2; TRBD1 matches at 7 bases. CDR3 length equals 15 residues. The V gene's germline CDR1 is MNHEY and CDR2 SMNVEV (reference sequence). Trimming cost V 4 bases and J 7 bases; bases outside gene matches: 12. In nucleotides, the CDR3 is TGTGCCAGCAGTTCCTGGACAGGCCTTTCATCTGGCTACACCTTC. As protein: CASSSWTGLSSGYTF.

The sample holds a few counts of this clone. The chain is built from TRBV30 and TRBJ1-2, with 11 nucleotides matching TRBD1. CDR3 length equals 14 residues. V dropped 3 bases and J dropped 7; count of bases not matched to a gene: 7. From germline, CDR1 is GTSNPN and CDR2 SVGIG (reference sequence). The CDR3 here is CAWSGGQGAVGYTF. Written as DNA, the CDR3 is TGTGCCTGGAGCGGCGGACAGGGGGCGGTTGGCTACACCTTC.